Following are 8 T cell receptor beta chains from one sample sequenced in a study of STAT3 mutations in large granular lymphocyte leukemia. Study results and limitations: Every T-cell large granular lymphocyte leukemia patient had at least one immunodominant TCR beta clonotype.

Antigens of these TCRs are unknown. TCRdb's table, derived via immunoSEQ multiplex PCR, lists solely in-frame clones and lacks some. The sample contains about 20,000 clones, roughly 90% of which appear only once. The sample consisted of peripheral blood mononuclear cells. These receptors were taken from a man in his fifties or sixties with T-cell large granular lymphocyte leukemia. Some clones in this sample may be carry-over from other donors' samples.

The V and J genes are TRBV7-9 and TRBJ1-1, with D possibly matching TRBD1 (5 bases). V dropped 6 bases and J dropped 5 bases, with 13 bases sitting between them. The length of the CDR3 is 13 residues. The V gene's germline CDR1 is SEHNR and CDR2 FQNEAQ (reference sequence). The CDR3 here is CASRAGLGTEAFF. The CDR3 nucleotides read TGTGCCAGCAGAGCAGGGTTGGGAACTGAAGCTTTCTTT.

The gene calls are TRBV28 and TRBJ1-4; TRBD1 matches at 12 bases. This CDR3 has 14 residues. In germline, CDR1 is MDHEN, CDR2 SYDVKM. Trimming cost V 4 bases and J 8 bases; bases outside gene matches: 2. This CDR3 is CASSWDRGREKLFF. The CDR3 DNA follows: TGTGCCAGCAGTTGGGACAGGGGGCGGGAAAAACTGTTTTTT.

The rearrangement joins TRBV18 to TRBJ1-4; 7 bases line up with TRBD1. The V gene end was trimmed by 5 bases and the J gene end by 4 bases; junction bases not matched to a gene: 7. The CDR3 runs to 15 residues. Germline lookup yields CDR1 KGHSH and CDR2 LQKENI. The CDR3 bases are TGTGCCAGCTCAACTGGGACAGCCGATAATGAAAAACTGTTTTTT. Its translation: CASSTGTADNEKLFF. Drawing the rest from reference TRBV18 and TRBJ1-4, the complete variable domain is NAGVMQNPRHLVRRRGQEARLRCSPMKGHSHVYWYRQLPEEGLKFMVYLQKENIIDESGMPKERFSAEFPKEGPSILRIQQVVRGDSAAYFCASSTGTADNEKLFFGSGTQLSVL.

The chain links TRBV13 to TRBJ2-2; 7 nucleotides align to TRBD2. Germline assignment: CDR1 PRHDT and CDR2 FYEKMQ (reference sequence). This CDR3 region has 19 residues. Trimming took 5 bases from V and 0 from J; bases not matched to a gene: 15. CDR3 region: CASSPGRAHGRSNTGELFF. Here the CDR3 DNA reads TGTGCCAGCAGCCCAGGGAGGGCCCACGGGCGCTCGAACACCGGGGAGCTGTTTTTT.

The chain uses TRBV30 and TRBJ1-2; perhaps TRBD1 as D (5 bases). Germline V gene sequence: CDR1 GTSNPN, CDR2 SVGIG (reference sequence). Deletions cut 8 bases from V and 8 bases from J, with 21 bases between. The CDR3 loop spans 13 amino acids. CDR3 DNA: TGTGCCCAAAAGGCAGACGGGACGAAGGGCTACACCTTC. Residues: CAQKADGTKGYTF.

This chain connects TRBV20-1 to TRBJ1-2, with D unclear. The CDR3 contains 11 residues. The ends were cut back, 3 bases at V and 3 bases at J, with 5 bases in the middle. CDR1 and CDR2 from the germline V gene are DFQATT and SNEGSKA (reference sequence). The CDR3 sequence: CSARRDYGYTF. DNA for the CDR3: TGCAGTGCTAGGAGGGACTATGGCTACACCTTC.

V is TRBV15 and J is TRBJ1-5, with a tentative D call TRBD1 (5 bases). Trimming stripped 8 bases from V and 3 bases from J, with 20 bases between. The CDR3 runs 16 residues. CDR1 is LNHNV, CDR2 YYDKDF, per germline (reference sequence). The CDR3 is CATQRARDGSNQPQHF. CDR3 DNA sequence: TGTGCCACCCAAAGGGCTCGGGACGGCTCCAATCAGCCCCAGCATTTT.

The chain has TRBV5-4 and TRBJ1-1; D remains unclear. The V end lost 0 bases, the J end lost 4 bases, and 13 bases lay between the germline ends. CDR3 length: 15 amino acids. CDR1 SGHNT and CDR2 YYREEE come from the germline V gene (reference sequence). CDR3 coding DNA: TGTGCCAGCAGCTTGGCGGAGGGAATGGGCACTGAAGCTTTCTTT. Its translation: CASSLAEGMGTEAFF.